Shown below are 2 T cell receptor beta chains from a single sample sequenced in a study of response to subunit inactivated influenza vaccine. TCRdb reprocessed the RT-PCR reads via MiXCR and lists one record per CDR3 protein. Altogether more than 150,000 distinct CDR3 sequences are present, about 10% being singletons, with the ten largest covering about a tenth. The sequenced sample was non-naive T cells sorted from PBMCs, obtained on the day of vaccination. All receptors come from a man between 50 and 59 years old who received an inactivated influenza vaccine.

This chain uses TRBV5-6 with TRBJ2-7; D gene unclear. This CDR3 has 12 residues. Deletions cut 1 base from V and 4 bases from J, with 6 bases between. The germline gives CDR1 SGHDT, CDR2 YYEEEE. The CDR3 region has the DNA TGTGCCAGCAGCTTGAATGGGTACGAGCAGTACTTC. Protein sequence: CASSLNGYEQYF.

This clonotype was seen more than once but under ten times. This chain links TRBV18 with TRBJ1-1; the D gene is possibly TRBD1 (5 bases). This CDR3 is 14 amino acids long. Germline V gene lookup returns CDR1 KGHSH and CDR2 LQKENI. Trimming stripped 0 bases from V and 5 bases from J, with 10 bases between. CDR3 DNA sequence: TGTGCCAGCTCACCACCGGGGGAGGGGACTGAAGCTTTCTTT. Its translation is CASSPPGEGTEAFF.